Listed below are T cell receptor beta chains from one sample, sequenced in a study of beta chain features in type 1 diabetes. Profiled with immunoSEQ multiplex PCR; TCRdb holds only in-frame clones, not every one. The sample lists roughly 350,000 clones; about 10% were seen once. Sequences were obtained from central memory CD4+ T cells from blood. The receptors were sampled from a young man with type 1 diabetes. CDR3s include the opening cysteine and the closing phenylalanine or tryptophan. The D gene is left open where the match is weak. Only some rows state a clone size, as once, few, many or a class for expanded clones.

TRBV11-3	few	TRBD1	TRBJ2-1	CASSSTRQGNEQFF
TRBV27	NA	TRBD2	TRBJ2-5	CASSFLSPGLAETQYF
TRBV6-6	NA	NA	TRBJ2-3	CASSRGTQYF
TRBV6-1	NA	NA	TRBJ2-5	CASRQGGDGETQYF
TRBV6-1	NA	TRBD2	TRBJ2-6	CATTERGSGANVLTF
TRBV7-2	NA	TRBD1	TRBJ2-5	CASSVGQSVQETQYF
TRBV4-1	NA	NA	TRBJ2-7	CASSQVTGLAYEQYF
TRBV6-1	few	NA	TRBJ2-4	CASSEVITPSGKNIQYF
TRBV10-3	NA	NA	TRBJ2-3	CATSGAGTTDTQYF
TRBV19	few	TRBD1	TRBJ1-2	CASSATGGTLYGYTF
TRBV27	many	NA	TRBJ2-3	CASSARGYTDTQYF
TRBV4-2	many	NA	TRBJ2-6	CASSREGSGANVLTF
TRBV7-2	NA	NA	TRBJ1-5	CASSRVDNQPQHF
TRBV5-1	few	NA	TRBJ1-2	CASSLAGMWYGYTF
TRBV18	NA	NA	TRBJ1-1	CASSEDINTEAFF
TRBV19	NA	TRBD1	TRBJ2-5	CASSSDRGRGETQYF
TRBV19	few	NA	TRBJ2-3	CASRIRGTDTQYF
TRBV6-6	few	TRBD1	TRBJ1-5	CASSQGASYQPQHF
TRBV18	few	NA	TRBJ1-1	CASSPGTGWRLEAFF
TRBV28	few	NA	TRBJ2-7	CASRGGGGTYEQYF
TRBV5-1	many	NA	TRBJ2-7	CASSPAGGGEPNEQYF
TRBV2	NA	NA	TRBJ2-5	CASSVGPETQYF
TRBV4-2	NA	TRBD2	TRBJ2-7	CASSQDLGTSGSYYEQYF
TRBV5-1	NA	NA	TRBJ2-7	CASRQREGEQYF
TRBV6-1	few	NA	TRBJ1-5	CASSDRNQPQHF
TRBV10-3	NA	TRBD1	TRBJ2-3	CAISPQQGAGDTQYF
TRBV28	NA	TRBD2	TRBJ2-7	CASSSWTSGSYEQYF
TRBV27	NA	TRBD2	TRBJ2-7	CASGDYSYEQYF
TRBV21-1	NA	NA	TRBJ1-1	CASKLFEPGYEEAFF
TRBV7-8	NA	NA	TRBJ2-5	CASSPLGGSRETQYF
TRBV4-2	many	TRBD1	TRBJ1-1	CASSQGQGNTEAFF
TRBV5-4	few	NA	TRBJ1-1	CASSLTTTADRPFF
TRBV28	many	NA	TRBJ2-7	CASSKRTDYEQYF
TRBV11-2	few	TRBD1	TRBJ1-2	CASSPGRTGDNYGYTF
TRBV7-9	NA	TRBD1	TRBJ1-5	CASSPWDRANQPQHF
TRBV30	NA	NA	TRBJ1-1	CAWSGGTNTEAFF
TRBV7-6	NA	NA	TRBJ2-7	CASSLWSGGGYEQYF
TRBV5-1	many	NA	TRBJ2-3	CASSLAGLSGPADTQYF
TRBV7-6	NA	NA	TRBJ2-7	CASSLDTGPYEQYF
TRBV18	many	NA	TRBJ2-3	CASSPPSTDTQYF
TRBV29-1	few	NA	TRBJ1-2	CSVVLRENDYGYTF
TRBV7-9	once	TRBD1	TRBJ2-2	CASSLRQGYGTGELFF
TRBV11-2	NA	TRBD1	TRBJ2-3	CASSVTGTGLDTQYF
TRBV4-2	few	NA	TRBJ2-7	CASSPSGGFTGEQYF
TRBV7-9	few	NA	TRBJ2-3	CASSLARDDTQYF
TRBV7-8	NA	NA	TRBJ1-2	CASSLEGSNYGYTF
TRBV6-5	NA	TRBD2	TRBJ2-3	CASSYSTSGRTDTQYF